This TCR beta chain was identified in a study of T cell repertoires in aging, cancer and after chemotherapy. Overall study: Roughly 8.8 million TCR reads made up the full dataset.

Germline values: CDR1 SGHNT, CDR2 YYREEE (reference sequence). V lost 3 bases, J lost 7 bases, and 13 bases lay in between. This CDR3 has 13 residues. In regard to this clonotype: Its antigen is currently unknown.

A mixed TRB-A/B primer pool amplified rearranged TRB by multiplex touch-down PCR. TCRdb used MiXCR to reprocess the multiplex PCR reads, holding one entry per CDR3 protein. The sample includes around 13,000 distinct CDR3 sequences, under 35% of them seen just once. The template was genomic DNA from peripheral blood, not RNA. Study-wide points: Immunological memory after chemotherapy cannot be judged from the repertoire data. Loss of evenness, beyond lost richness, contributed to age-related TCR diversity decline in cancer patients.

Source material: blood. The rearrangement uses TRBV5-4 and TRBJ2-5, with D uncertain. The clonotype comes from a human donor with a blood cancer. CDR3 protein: CASSSENPWTQYF. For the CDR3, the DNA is TGTGCCAGCAGCTCAGAAAACCCGTGGACCCAGTACTTC.